This T cell receptor (beta chain) emerged from a study of shared clonotypes between healthy human individuals. Study information: Each donor's CD8 memory used one plate, CD8 naive two, each CD4 subset three.

Regarding the study as a whole: Relative to clonotypes present in all four donors, those not shared had lower generation probabilities.

Note on this clone: As yet, its antigen is unknown.

Profiling relied on immunoSEQ multiplex PCR, and the TCRdb table lists in-frame clones only, not all of them. This table holds 2 million to 2.5 million clones, approximately 93% found once. The CDR3 runs to 14 residues. The germline V and J ends were trimmed by 0 bases and 4 bases, with 9 bases remaining between them. The V gene's germline CDR1 is SGHTA and CDR2 FQGNSA. This clonotype was sampled from a man aged 18 to 35 in good health. Some clones in this sample may be carry-over from other donors' samples. The specimen was naive CD4+ T cells from PBMCs. As for subset: CD45RA+ positively selected. The chain combines TRBV7-2 with TRBJ1-2, with D tentatively TRBD1 (5 bases). The CDR3 loop is CASSLAAGAYGYTF. CDR3 DNA sequence: TGTGCCAGCAGCTTAGCAGCCGGGGCCTATGGCTACACCTTC.